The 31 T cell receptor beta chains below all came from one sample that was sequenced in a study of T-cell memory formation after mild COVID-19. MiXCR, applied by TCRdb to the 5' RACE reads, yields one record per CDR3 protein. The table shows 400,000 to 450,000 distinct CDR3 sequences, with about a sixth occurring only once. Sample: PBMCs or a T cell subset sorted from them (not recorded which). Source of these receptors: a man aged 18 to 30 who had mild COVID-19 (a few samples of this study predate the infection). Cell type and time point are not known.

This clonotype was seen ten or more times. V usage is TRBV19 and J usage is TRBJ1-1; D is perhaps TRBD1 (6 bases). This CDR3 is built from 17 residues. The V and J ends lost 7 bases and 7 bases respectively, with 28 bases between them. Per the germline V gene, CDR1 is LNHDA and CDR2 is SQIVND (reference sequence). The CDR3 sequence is CASKKKPPGGPAGEAFF. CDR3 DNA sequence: TGTGCCAGTAAAAAAAAGCCCCCGGGGGGCCCAGCGGGTGAAGCTTTCTTT.

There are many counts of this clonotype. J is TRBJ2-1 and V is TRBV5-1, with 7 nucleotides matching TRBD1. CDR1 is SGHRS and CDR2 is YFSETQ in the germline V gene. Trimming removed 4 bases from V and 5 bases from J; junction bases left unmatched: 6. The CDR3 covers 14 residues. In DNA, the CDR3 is TGCGCCAGCAGCATACAGGGGCCCGACAATGAGCAGTTCTTC. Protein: CASSIQGPDNEQFF.

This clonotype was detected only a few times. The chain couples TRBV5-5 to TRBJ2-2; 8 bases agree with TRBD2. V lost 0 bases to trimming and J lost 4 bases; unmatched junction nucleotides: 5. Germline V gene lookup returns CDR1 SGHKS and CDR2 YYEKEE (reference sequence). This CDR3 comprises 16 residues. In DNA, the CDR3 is TGTGCCAGCAGCTTGGAACAGCGGGAGATCACCGGGGAGCTGTTTTTT. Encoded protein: CASSLEQREITGELFF.

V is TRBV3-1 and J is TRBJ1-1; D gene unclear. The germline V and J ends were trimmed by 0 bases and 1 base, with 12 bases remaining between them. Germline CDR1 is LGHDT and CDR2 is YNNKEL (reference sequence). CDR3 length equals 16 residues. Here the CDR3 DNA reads TGTGCCAGCAGCCAAGATCCGTCCCTAGGGAACACTGAAGCTTTCTTT. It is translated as CASSQDPSLGNTEAFF.

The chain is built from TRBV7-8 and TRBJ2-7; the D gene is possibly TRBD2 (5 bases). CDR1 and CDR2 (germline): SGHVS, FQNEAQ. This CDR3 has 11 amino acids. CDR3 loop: CASSSAGGLSV. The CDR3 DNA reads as TGTGCCAGCAGCTCCGCCGGCGGGCTTTCTGTC.

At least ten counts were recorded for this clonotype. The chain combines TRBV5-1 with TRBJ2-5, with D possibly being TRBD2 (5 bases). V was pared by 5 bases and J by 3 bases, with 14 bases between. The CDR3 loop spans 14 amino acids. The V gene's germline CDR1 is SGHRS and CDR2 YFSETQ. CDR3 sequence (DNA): TGCGCCAGCAGACTGGAGGAGGCGGAAGAGACCCAGTACTTC. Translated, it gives CASRLEEAEETQYF.

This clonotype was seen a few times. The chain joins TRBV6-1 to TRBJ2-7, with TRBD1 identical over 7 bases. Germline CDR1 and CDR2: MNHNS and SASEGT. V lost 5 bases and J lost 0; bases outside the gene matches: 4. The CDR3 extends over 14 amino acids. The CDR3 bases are TGTGCCAGCAGTAAAGGGACAGACTCCTACGAGCAGTACGTC. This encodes CASSKGTDSYEQYV.

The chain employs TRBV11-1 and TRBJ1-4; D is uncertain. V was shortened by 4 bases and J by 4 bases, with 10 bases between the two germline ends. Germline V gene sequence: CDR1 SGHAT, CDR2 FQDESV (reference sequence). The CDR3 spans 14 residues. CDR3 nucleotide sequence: TGTGCCAGCAGCTACGGACGGGTTAATGAAAAACTGTTTTTT. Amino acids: CASSYGRVNEKLFF.

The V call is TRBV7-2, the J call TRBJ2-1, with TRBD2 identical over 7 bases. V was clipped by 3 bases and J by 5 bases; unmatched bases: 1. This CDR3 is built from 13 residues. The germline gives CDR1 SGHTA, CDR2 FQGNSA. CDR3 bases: TGTGCCAGCAGCTTCGCGGGGGACAATGAGCAGTTCTTC. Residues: CASSFAGDNEQFF.

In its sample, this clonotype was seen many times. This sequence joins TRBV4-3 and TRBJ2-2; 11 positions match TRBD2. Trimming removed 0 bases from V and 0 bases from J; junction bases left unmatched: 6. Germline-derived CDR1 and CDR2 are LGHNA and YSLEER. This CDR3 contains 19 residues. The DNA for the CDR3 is TGCGCCAGCAGCCAAGAGTGGCTAGCGGGGGGCACGAACACCGGGGAGCTGTTTTTT. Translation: CASSQEWLAGGTNTGELFF.

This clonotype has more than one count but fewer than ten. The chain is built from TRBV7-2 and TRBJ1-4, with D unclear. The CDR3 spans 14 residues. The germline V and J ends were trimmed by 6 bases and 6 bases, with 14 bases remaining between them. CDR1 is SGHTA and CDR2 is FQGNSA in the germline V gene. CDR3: CASSRAGLDEKLFF. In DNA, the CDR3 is TGTGCCAGCAGTCGCGCGGGGTTGGATGAAAAACTGTTTTTT.

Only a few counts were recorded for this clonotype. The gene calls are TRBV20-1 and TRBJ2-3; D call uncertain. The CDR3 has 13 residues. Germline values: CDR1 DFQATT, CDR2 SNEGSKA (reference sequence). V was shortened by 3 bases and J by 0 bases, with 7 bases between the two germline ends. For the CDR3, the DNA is TGCAGTGCTAGTGACACCAGCACAGATACGCAGTATTTT. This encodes CSASDTSTDTQYF.

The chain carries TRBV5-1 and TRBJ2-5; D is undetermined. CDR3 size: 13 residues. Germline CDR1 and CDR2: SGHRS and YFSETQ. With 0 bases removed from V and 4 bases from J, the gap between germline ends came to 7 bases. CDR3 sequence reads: CASSLGHSETQYF. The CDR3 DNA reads TGCGCCAGCAGCTTGGGTCACTCAGAGACCCAGTACTTC.

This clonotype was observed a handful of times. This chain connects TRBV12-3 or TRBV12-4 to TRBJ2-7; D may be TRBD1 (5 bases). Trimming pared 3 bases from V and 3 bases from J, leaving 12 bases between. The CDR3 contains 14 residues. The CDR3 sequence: CASSFAGFGYEQYV. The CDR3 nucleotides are TGTGCCAGCAGTTTCGCAGGGTTCGGCTACGAGCAGTACGTC.

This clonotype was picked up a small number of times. The CDR3 DNA is TGTGCCACCAGTGATTTGGGAAGGGGCAACACCGGGGAGCTGTTTTTT. Encoded protein: CATSDLGRGNTGELFF. V is TRBV24-1 and J is TRBJ2-2; the D gene is possibly TRBD1 (5 bases). The V end lost 0 bases, the J end lost 2 bases, and 9 bases lay between the germline ends. Germline CDR1 is KGHDR and CDR2 is SFDVKD. The CDR3 contains 16 residues.

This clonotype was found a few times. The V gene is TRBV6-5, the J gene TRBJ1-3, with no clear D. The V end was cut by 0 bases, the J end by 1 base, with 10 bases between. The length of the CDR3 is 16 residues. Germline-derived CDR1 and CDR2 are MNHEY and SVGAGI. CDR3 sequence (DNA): TGTGCCAGCAGTTACTCGGCAGGCTCTTCTGGAAACACCATATATTTT. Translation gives CASSYSAGSSGNTIYF.

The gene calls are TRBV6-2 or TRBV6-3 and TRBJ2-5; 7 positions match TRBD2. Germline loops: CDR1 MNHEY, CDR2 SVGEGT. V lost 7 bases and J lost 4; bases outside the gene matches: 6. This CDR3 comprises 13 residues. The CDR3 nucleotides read TGTGCCAGCACCGACGGACTAGGAGAGACCCAGTACTTC. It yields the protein CASTDGLGETQYF.

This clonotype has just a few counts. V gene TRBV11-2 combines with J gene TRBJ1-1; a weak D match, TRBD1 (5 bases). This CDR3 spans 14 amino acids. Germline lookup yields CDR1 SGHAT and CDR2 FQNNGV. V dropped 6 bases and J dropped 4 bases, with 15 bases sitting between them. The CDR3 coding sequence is TGTGCCAGCAGTACTACCTGGGGGACCACTGAAGCTTTCTTT. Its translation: CASSTTWGTTEAFF. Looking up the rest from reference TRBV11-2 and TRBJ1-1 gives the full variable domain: EAGVAQSPRYKIIEKRQSVAFWCNPISGHATLYWYQQILGQGPKLLIQFQNNGVVDDSQLPKDRFSAERLKGVDSTLKIQPAKLEDSAVYLCASSTTWGTTEAFFGQGTRLTVV.

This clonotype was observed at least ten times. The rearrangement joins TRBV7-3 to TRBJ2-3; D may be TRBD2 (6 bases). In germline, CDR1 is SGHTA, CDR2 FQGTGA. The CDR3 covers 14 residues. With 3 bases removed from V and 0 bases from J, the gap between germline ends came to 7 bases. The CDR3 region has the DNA TGTGCCAGCAGCTTCCGGGGGAGCACAGATACGCAGTATTTT. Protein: CASSFRGSTDTQYF.

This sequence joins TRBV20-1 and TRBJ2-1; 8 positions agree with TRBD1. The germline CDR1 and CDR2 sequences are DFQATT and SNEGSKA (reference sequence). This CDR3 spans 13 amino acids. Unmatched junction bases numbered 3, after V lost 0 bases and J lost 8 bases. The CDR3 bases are TGCAGTGCTAGAGATTACAGGGGGGATGAGCAGTTCTTC. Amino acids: CSARDYRGDEQFF.

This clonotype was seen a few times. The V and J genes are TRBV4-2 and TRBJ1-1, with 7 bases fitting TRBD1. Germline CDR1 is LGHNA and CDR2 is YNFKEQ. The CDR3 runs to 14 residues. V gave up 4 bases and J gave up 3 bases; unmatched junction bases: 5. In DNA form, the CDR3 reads TGTGCCAGCAGCCTTACAGGGGACGACACTGAAGCTTTCTTT. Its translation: CASSLTGDDTEAFF.

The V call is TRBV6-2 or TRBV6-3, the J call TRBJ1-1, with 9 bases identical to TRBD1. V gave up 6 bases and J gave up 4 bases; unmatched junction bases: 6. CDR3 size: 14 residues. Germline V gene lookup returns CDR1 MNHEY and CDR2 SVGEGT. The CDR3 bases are TGTGCCAGCAGGTCGGACAGGGGAGGCACTGAAGCTTTCTTT. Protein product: CASRSDRGGTEAFF.

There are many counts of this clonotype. The DNA of the CDR3 is TGTGCCAGCAGCCGATCAGACTCGGGAGAGACCCAGTACTTC. Amino acids: CASSRSDSGETQYF. The rearrangement joins TRBV11-2 to TRBJ2-5; D ambiguous. CDR1 is SGHAT, CDR2 FQNNGV, per germline. V was trimmed by 5 bases and J by 4 bases, leaving 14 bases between them. The CDR3 loop spans 14 amino acids. Drawing the rest from reference TRBV11-2 and TRBJ2-5, the complete variable domain is EAGVAQSPRYKIIEKRQSVAFWCNPISGHATLYWYQQILGQGPKLLIQFQNNGVVDDSQLPKDRFSAERLKGVDSTLKIQPAKLEDSAVYLCASSRSDSGETQYFGPGTRLLVL.

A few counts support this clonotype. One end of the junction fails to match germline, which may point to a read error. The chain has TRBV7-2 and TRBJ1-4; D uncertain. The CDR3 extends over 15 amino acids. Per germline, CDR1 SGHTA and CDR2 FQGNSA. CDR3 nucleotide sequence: TGTGCCAGCAGCTTAAGTCGTAATACTAAGGAAAAACTGTTTTTT. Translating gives CASSLSRNTKEKLFF.

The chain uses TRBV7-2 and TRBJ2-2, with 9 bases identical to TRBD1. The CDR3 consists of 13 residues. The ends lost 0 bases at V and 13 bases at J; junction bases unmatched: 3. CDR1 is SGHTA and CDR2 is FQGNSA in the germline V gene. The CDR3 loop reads CASSLAGTGMLFF. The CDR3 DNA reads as TGTGCCAGCAGCTTAGCGGGGACAGGGATGCTGTTTTTT.

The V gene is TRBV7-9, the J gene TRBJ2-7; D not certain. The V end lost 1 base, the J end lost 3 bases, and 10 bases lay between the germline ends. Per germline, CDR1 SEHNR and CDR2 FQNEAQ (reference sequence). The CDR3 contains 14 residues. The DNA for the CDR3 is TGTGCCAGCAGCTTAGGGCTTACCAACTACGAGCAGTACTTC. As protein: CASSLGLTNYEQYF.

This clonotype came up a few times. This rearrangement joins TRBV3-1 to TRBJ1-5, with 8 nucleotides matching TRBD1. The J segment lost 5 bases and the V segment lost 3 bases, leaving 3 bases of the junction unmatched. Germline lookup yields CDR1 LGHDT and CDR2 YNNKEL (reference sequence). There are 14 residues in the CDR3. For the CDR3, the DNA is TGTGCCAGCAGCCACGGACAGGGTGATCAGCCCCAGCATTTT. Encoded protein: CASSHGQGDQPQHF.

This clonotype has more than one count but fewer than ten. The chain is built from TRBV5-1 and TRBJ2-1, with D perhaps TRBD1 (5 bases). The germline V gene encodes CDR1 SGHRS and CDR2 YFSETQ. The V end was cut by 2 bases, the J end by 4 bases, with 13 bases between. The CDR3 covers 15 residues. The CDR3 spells CASSFSLDSYNEQFF. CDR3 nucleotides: TGCGCCAGCAGCTTTTCCCTCGACAGTTACAATGAGCAGTTCTTC.

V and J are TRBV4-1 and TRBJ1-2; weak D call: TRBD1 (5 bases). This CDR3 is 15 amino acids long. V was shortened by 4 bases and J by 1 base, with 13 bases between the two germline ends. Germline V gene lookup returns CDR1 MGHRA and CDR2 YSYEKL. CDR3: CASSPGPRDNYGYTF. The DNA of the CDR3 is TGCGCCAGCAGCCCAGGGCCTCGCGATAACTATGGCTACACCTTC.

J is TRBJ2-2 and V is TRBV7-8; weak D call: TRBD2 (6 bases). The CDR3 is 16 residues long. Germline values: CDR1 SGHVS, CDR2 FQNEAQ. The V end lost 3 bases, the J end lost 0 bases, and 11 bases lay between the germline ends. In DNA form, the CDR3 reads TGTGCCAGCAGCTTTAAGGCTAGCGCGAACACCGGGGAGCTGTTTTTT. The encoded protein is CASSFKASANTGELFF.

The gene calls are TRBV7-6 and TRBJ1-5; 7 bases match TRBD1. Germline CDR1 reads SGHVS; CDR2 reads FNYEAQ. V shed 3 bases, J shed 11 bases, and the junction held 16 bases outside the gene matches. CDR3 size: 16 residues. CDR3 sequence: CASSLCLPGGRKAQHF. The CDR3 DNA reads TGTGCCAGCAGCTTGTGCCTACCAGGGGGGAGGAAGGCCCAGCATTTT.